The source of this T cell receptor beta chain is a study of blood T cells in healthy people across ages. Across the whole study: Through template switching, about one barcoded beta molecule was captured per two T cells, as measured in model experiments. Notes on the study in general: TCR beta diversity was tightly associated with the proportion of naive T cells. The unsorted PBMCs prevented any conclusive comparison of naive versus antigen-experienced cells.

The authors ran a second PCR of about 6 to 11 cycles using a sample-barcoded 5' primer and a J-beta primer mix. MiXCR, run by TCRdb on the 5' RACE reads, gives a single entry per CDR3 protein. Among 650,000 to 700,000 distinct CDR3 sequences, approximately 52% were seen once, and the ten largest hold approximately 12%. This clonotype was detected many times. Its antigen is unidentified. Per sample, a minimum of 7 million PBMCs were isolated. Trimming left V 1 base short and J 6 bases short, with 7 bases between. CDR3 length: 13 residues. Germline V gene lookup returns CDR1 SEHNR and CDR2 FQNEAQ (reference sequence).

The rearrangement links TRBV7-9 to TRBJ2-1; D gene ambiguous. The sample was blood. The sequence came from a woman of 80 years or more in good health. CDR3 coding DNA: TGTGCCAGCAGCTTAGGGCAGATCAATGAGCAGTTCTTC. As protein: CASSLGQINEQFF.